Below, 16 T cell receptor beta chains from the same sample are listed, as sequenced in a study of blood T cell repertoires in COVID-19. TCRdb keeps only in-frame clones here, not all; method: immunoSEQ multiplex PCR. The data hold about 150,000 clones, with roughly 85% observed a single time. Sequencing was done on a sample of peripheral blood. The receptors come from a man in his 70s with acute or convalescent COVID-19.

The V gene is TRBV28, the J gene TRBJ2-7, with D possibly TRBD1 on 5 matching bases. CDR3 size: 15 residues. The V gene's germline CDR1 is MDHEN and CDR2 SYDVKM. Trimming removed 1 base from V and 5 bases from J, with 15 bases in between. The CDR3 DNA sequence: TGTGCCAGCAGTTTATTAAGCCAGGGTCCTAACGAGCAGTACTTC. Amino acids: CASSLLSQGPNEQYF. The entire variable domain, with the rest obtained from reference TRBV28 and TRBJ2-7, is as follows: DVKVTQSSRYLVKRTGEKVFLECVQDMDHENMFWYRQDPGLGLRLIYFSYDVKMKEKGDIPEGYSVSREKKERFSLILESASTNQTSMYLCASSLLSQGPNEQYFGPGTRLTVT.

V gene TRBV5-5 combines with J gene TRBJ2-3; TRBD2 aligns across 12 bases. After removal of 1 base from V and 4 bases from J, the junction contained 1 base not matched to a gene. The CDR3 totals 15 residues. Germline lookup yields CDR1 SGHKS and CDR2 YYEKEE (reference sequence). This CDR3 reads CASSLTSGRSDTQYF. CDR3 DNA: TGTGCCAGCAGCTTGACTAGCGGGAGGTCAGATACGCAGTATTTT.

The chain couples TRBV3-1 (or the pseudogene TRBV3-2) to TRBJ2-5; TRBD2 matches 7 bases. Germline V gene sequence: CDR1 LGHDT, CDR2 YNNKEL (reference sequence). The length of the CDR3 is 13 residues. The V segment lost 2 bases and the J segment 5 bases; nucleotides outside the gene matches: 2. This CDR3 is CASSQRGGETQYF. Here the CDR3 DNA reads TGTGCCAGCAGCCAAAGGGGAGGGGAGACCCAGTACTTC.

This sequence joins TRBV4-2 and TRBJ1-1; D perhaps matches TRBD1 (5 bases). The length of the CDR3 is 15 residues. Germline CDR1 LGHNA, CDR2 YNFKEQ. V was pared by 1 base and J by 0 bases, with 9 bases between. The CDR3 DNA is TGTGCCAGCAGCCAAGTGGGGGGTCTGAACACTGAAGCTTTCTTT. Its protein product is CASSQVGGLNTEAFF.

This chain joins TRBV24-1 and TRBJ2-3; 13 bases match TRBD2. The CDR3 contains 19 residues. With V trimmed by 7 bases and J by 3 bases, 15 bases remained unmatched. Germline loops: CDR1 KGHDR, CDR2 SFDVKD. The DNA for the CDR3 is TGTGCCACCAGGGGGCCGGACAGTGGGACTAGCGGGGTGACAGATACGCAGTATTTT. Protein product: CATRGPDSGTSGVTDTQYF.

A single count supports this clone. V usage is TRBV28 and J usage is TRBJ2-7; 7 bases match TRBD1. The V gene's germline CDR1 is MDHEN and CDR2 SYDVKM. The CDR3 length is 12 residues. V dropped 10 bases and J dropped 2; count of bases not matched to a gene: 5. The CDR3, as DNA: TGTGCCACCCGACAGGGTCCCTACGAGCAGTACTTC. Translating it yields CATRQGPYEQYF.

This chain uses TRBV3-1 (or the pseudogene TRBV3-2) with TRBJ2-5; a possible D gene is TRBD2 (6 bases). In germline, CDR1 is LGHDT, CDR2 YNNKEL (reference sequence). The V end was cut by 3 bases, the J end by 2 bases, with 10 bases between. The CDR3 has 14 amino acids. Here the CDR3 reads CASSHGGGQETQYF. The CDR3, as DNA: TGTGCCAGCAGCCATGGTGGGGGGCAAGAGACCCAGTACTTC.

V and J are TRBV7-2 and TRBJ1-3, with TRBD1 as a possible D gene (5 bases). Germline loops: CDR1 SGHTA, CDR2 FQGNSA. Trimming shortened V by 4 bases and J by 1 base, and 11 bases separated the two germline ends. This CDR3 contains 15 residues. The CDR3 DNA reads as TGTGCCAGCAGCTACACACGGACATCTGGAAACACCATATATTTT. This gives the protein CASSYTRTSGNTIYF.

This clone was picked up a small number of times. The chain recombines TRBV19 with TRBJ2-1; 9 bases line up with TRBD1. Germline V gives CDR1 LNHDA, CDR2 SQIVND (reference sequence). With V trimmed by 6 bases and J by 8 bases, 11 bases remained unmatched. This CDR3 has 15 amino acids. The CDR3 sequence: CASREGGQGYHEQFF. CDR3 coding DNA: TGTGCCAGTAGAGAGGGGGGACAGGGTTACCATGAGCAGTTCTTC.

The rearrangement links TRBV6-6 to TRBJ1-3; D perhaps matches TRBD1 (5 bases). From germline, CDR1 is MNHNY and CDR2 SVGAGI (reference sequence). The V end lost 2 bases, the J end lost 3 bases, and 11 bases lay between the germline ends. The length of the CDR3 is 15 residues. The CDR3 loop is CASSYGGSSGNTIYF. CDR3 nucleotide sequence: TGTGCCAGCAGTTACGGGGGGAGTAGTGGAAACACCATATATTTT.

The chain employs TRBV4-2 and TRBJ1-1; TRBD1 matches at 9 bases. CDR1 and CDR2 (germline): LGHNA, YNFKEQ. The CDR3 spans 18 residues. J was trimmed by 6 bases and V by 0 bases; bases with no gene match: 14. This chain's CDR3 is CASSQDIGQGKRGAEAFF. CDR3 coding DNA: TGTGCCAGCAGCCAAGACATAGGACAGGGGAAGAGGGGCGCTGAAGCTTTCTTT.

Ten or more counts support this clone. The genes are TRBV27 and TRBJ1-5; 11 bases line up with TRBD1. The CDR3 covers 13 residues. Germline lookup yields CDR1 MNHEY and CDR2 SMNVEV (reference sequence). The V segment lost 9 bases and the J segment 7 bases; nucleotides outside the gene matches: 5. The CDR3 sequence: CASGGTGGQPQHF. In nucleotides, the CDR3 is TGTGCCAGTGGCGGGACAGGGGGGCAGCCCCAGCATTTT.

CDR3 region: CATSRDLASGLNEQFF. CDR3 DNA sequence: TGTGCCACCAGCAGAGATCTGGCTAGCGGGCTGAATGAGCAGTTCTTC. This chain uses TRBV15 with TRBJ2-1; 8 bases match TRBD2. The V gene end was trimmed by 0 bases and the J gene end by 7 bases; junction bases not matched to a gene: 8. The V gene's germline CDR1 is LNHNV and CDR2 YYDKDF (reference sequence). The CDR3 contains 16 residues.

V and J are TRBV19 and TRBJ1-1; 10 positions match TRBD1. J lost 1 base, V lost 10 bases, and 12 bases had no gene match. The CDR3 is made up of 16 amino acids. Germline V gene data show CDR1 as LNHDA and CDR2 as SQIVND (reference sequence). CDR3 nucleotide sequence: TGTGCCACTACCTCCGGGACAGGGGCCAGGAACACTGAAGCTTTCTTT. This sequence encodes CATTSGTGARNTEAFF.

The V and J genes are TRBV9 and TRBJ2-1; 11 nucleotides line up with TRBD2. Losses at the gene ends were 0 bases for V and 3 bases for J; bases not matched to a gene: 8. This CDR3 spans 18 amino acids. The V gene's germline CDR1 is SGDLS and CDR2 YYNGEE. The CDR3 DNA reads as TGTGCCAGCAGCGTAGGTCCACTAGCGGGAGAAGGCTACAATGAGCAGTTCTTC. Encoded protein: CASSVGPLAGEGYNEQFF.

The chain links TRBV6-2 or TRBV6-3 to TRBJ2-7; 10 bases agree with TRBD2. The CDR3 is 16 residues long. Germline V lookup: CDR1 MNHEY, CDR2 SVGEGT. Trimming removed 2 bases from V and 1 base from J; junction bases left unmatched: 5. The chain's CDR3 is CASSYLAGVPSYEQYF. In DNA, the CDR3 is TGTGCCAGCAGTTACCTAGCGGGAGTCCCATCCTACGAGCAGTACTTC.